These 27 T cell receptor beta chains were sequenced from one sample in a study of blood T cell repertoires in COVID-19. The method was immunoSEQ multiplex PCR; TCRdb's version includes in-frame clones alone and lacks a portion of them. The sample lists 150,000 to 200,000 clones; 80% were seen once. Sequencing was done on a sample of PBMCs or T cells enriched from blood (not recorded which). These receptors all stem from a woman in her sixties who had recovered from COVID-19.

The V call is TRBV2, the J call TRBJ2-2; 10 nucleotides match TRBD2. This CDR3 has 15 residues. CDR1 is SNHLY, CDR2 FYNNEI, per germline. V trimming: 5 bases; J trimming: 8 bases; junction bases outside the gene matches: 8. This CDR3 reads CASSSSGGGDGELFF. In DNA, the CDR3 is TGTGCCAGCAGTTCTAGCGGGGGAGGAGATGGGGAGCTGTTTTTT.

The rearrangement joins TRBV5-1 to TRBJ2-2; D is uncertain. Germline CDR1 is SGHRS and CDR2 is YFSETQ. Deletions cut 1 base from V and 1 base from J, with 5 bases between. The CDR3 extends over 14 amino acids. CDR3: CASSLILNTGELFF. DNA of the CDR3: TGCGCCAGCAGCTTGATTCTGAACACCGGGGAGCTGTTTTTT.

The chain joins TRBV10-2 to TRBJ1-2; 8 bases are shared with TRBD1. The germline V gene has CDR1 WSHSY and CDR2 SAAADI. This CDR3 contains 11 residues. V dropped 8 bases and J dropped 8; count of bases not matched to a gene: 4. The CDR3 loop is CASLQGGGYTF. The CDR3 nucleotides read TGCGCCAGCTTACAGGGGGGCGGCTACACCTTC.

This clone was seen just once. The rearrangement joins TRBV18 to TRBJ2-7, with 9 bases lining up with TRBD2. The germline V gene encodes CDR1 KGHSH and CDR2 LQKENI. The CDR3 is 17 residues long. V gave up 6 bases and J gave up 3 bases; unmatched junction bases: 15. The CDR3 DNA sequence: TGTGCCAGCTCGTTTCAGGCCCCTAGCGGGAACTTCTACGAGCAGTACTTC. It yields the protein CASSFQAPSGNFYEQYF.

The V gene is TRBV18, the J gene TRBJ2-6, with 8 bases that match TRBD1. V lost 2 bases and J lost 0; bases outside the gene matches: 6. The length of the CDR3 is 18 residues. Germline CDR1 KGHSH, CDR2 LQKENI. The CDR3 spells CASSPMGQAYSGANVLTF. DNA of the CDR3: TGTGCCAGCTCACCAATGGGACAGGCCTACTCTGGGGCCAACGTCCTGACTTTC.

This clone appeared a few times. V usage is TRBV6-6 and J usage is TRBJ2-2; D uncertain. Trimming took off 6 bases at V and 2 bases at J, with 7 bases between the two ends. The CDR3 covers 13 residues. Germline assignment: CDR1 MNHNY and CDR2 SVGAGI (reference sequence). The CDR3 nucleotides are TGTGCCAGCAGCGCTACCAACACCGGGGAGCTGTTTTTT. This codes for CASSATNTGELFF.

V gene TRBV6-1 combines with J gene TRBJ1-5; TRBD1 agrees at 9 bases. With 3 bases clipped from V and 6 bases from J, the junction kept 6 bases outside the gene matches. Germline V CDR1 and CDR2: MNHNS, SASEGT. This CDR3 contains 15 residues. CDR3 nucleotides: TGTGCCAGCAGTGATATACAGGGGGCAGGTCAGCCCCAGCATTTT. Amino acids: CASSDIQGAGQPQHF.

This rearrangement joins TRBV5-8 to TRBJ2-1; 7 bases are a match to TRBD1. Germline CDR1 SGHTS, CDR2 YDEGEE. The V and J ends lost 1 base and 6 bases, in that order; junction bases with no gene match: 7. The CDR3 runs 15 residues. The CDR3 loop reads CASSLSGTVRNEQFF. The CDR3 DNA is TGTGCCAGCAGCTTGTCCGGGACAGTGCGCAATGAGCAGTTCTTC.

V and J are TRBV7-8 and TRBJ1-2; a weak D match, TRBD1 (6 bases). Trimming removed 1 base at V and 5 bases at J, with 11 bases between. The CDR3 is 14 residues long. Looked up from germline, CDR1 is SGHVS and CDR2 is FQNEAQ. The CDR3 DNA reads as TGTGCCAGCAGCTTAGGAGCGACAGGTTATGGCTACACCTTC. This sequence encodes CASSLGATGYGYTF.

The sample holds a few counts of this clone. V usage is TRBV3-1 (or the pseudogene TRBV3-2) and J usage is TRBJ1-4; the D is unclear. Per the germline V gene, CDR1 is LGHDT and CDR2 is YNNKEL (reference sequence). CDR3 size: 16 residues. The V and J ends lost 3 bases and 8 bases respectively, with 19 bases between them. The CDR3 protein is CASSHGKEENYEKLFF. CDR3 coding DNA: TGTGCCAGCAGCCACGGAAAGGAGGAGAATTACGAAAAACTGTTTTTT.

The V and J genes are TRBV15 and TRBJ1-2, with 7 bases lining up with TRBD1. CDR1 and CDR2 from the germline V gene are LNHNV and YYDKDF (reference sequence). The ends lost 1 base at V and 6 bases at J; junction bases unmatched: 5. This CDR3 region has 14 residues. Here the CDR3 reads CATSRVNRGDGYTF. CDR3 DNA: TGTGCCACCAGCAGAGTAAACAGGGGTGATGGCTACACCTTC.

CDR3 region: CASSLGGRGTEAFF. Written as DNA, the CDR3 is TGTGCCAGCAGCTTAGGTGGGAGGGGCACTGAAGCTTTCTTT. V gene TRBV7-8 combines with J gene TRBJ1-1; a weak D match, TRBD1 (5 bases). The CDR3 sequence is 14 residues long. The V end was cut by 1 base, the J end by 4 bases, with 10 bases between. Germline V CDR1 and CDR2: SGHVS, FQNEAQ.

This chain uses TRBV5-1 with TRBJ2-3; D possibly corresponds to TRBD2 (5 bases). This CDR3 has 15 amino acids. Germline loops: CDR1 SGHRS, CDR2 YFSETQ. V was cut by 0 bases and J by 3 bases, with 11 bases left in between. DNA of the CDR3: TGCGCCAGCAGCTTGGGGGGTCCGGGGACAGATACGCAGTATTTT. Translating it yields CASSLGGPGTDTQYF.

The chain has TRBV2 and TRBJ2-1, with 8 bases that match TRBD2. Trimming took 2 bases from V and 5 from J; bases not matched to a gene: 5. CDR3 length: 15 residues. Germline-derived CDR1 and CDR2 are SNHLY and FYNNEI. CDR3 sequence reads: CASSESRLANNEQFF. Written as DNA, the CDR3 is TGTGCCAGCAGTGAATCCCGACTAGCGAACAATGAGCAGTTCTTC.

This clone was observed once. The rearrangement uses TRBV7-9 and TRBJ1-2; D gene uncertain. Germline V CDR1 and CDR2: SEHNR, FQNEAQ (reference sequence). The V end lost 1 base, the J end lost 4 bases, and 13 bases lay between the germline ends. CDR3 length: 15 amino acids. CDR3 loop: CASSLDADASYGYTF. CDR3 coding DNA: TGTGCCAGCAGCTTAGATGCAGATGCAAGCTATGGCTACACCTTC. Full variable domain (rest looked up from reference TRBV7-9 and TRBJ1-2): DTGVSQNPRHKITKRGQNVTFRCDPISEHNRLYWYRQTLGQGPEFLTYFQNEAQLEKSRLLSDRFSAERPKGSFSTLEIQRTEQGDSAMYLCASSLDADASYGYTFGSGTRLTVV.

Only one count was recorded for this clone. This chain connects TRBV13 to TRBJ2-3; 9 bases line up with TRBD1. The V and J ends lost 1 base and 5 bases, in that order; junction bases with no gene match: 4. Germline CDR1 is PRHDT and CDR2 is FYEKMQ (reference sequence). The CDR3 sequence is 15 residues long. The CDR3 DNA follows: TGTGCCAGCAGCTTAGTACAGGGGGCTGGAGATACGCAGTATTTT. Protein: CASSLVQGAGDTQYF.

The genes are TRBV5-4 and TRBJ2-5; 8 nucleotides align to TRBD1. Trimming took 5 bases from V and 7 from J; bases not matched to a gene: 4. Germline-derived CDR1 and CDR2 are SGHNT and YYREEE (reference sequence). The CDR3 runs to 12 residues. The CDR3 protein is CASRDRVGTQYF. The CDR3 DNA follows: TGTGCCAGCAGGGACAGGGTCGGGACCCAGTACTTC.

The rearrangement uses TRBV14 and TRBJ1-1; no firm D call. V was pared by 0 bases and J by 4 bases, with 12 bases between. There are 15 residues in the CDR3. The germline V gene has CDR1 SGHDN and CDR2 FVKESK. CDR3: CASSQDRLRSTEAFF. CDR3 coding DNA: TGTGCCAGCAGCCAAGACAGATTGAGGAGCACTGAAGCTTTCTTT.

J is TRBJ2-5 and V is TRBV24-1; no definite D call. The CDR3 sequence is 15 residues long. Germline V gene lookup returns CDR1 KGHDR and CDR2 SFDVKD. Trimming removed 5 bases from V and 1 base from J, with 13 bases in between. Here the CDR3 DNA reads TGTGCCACCAGTGCAGCAGACTTTCTCCAAGAGACCCAGTACTTC. Residues: CATSAADFLQETQYF.

This sequence joins TRBV11-2 and TRBJ2-1, with 8 nucleotides matching TRBD2. Losses at the gene ends were 2 bases for V and 5 bases for J; bases not matched to a gene: 5. The CDR3 has 15 amino acids. Germline V gene sequence: CDR1 SGHAT, CDR2 FQNNGV. The CDR3 sequence: CASSLIRGGNNEQFF. For the CDR3, the DNA is TGTGCCAGCAGCTTAATTCGGGGGGGCAACAATGAGCAGTTCTTC.

V and J are TRBV5-1 and TRBJ1-1, with unresolved D. Germline-derived CDR1 and CDR2 are SGHRS and YFSETQ. This CDR3 has 13 amino acids. V lost 4 bases, J lost 1 base, and 8 bases lay in between. This CDR3 reads CASSIHRNTEAFF. The CDR3 DNA reads TGCGCCAGCAGCATTCACAGGAACACTGAAGCTTTCTTT.

This chain joins TRBV14 and TRBJ1-4, with 7 bases matching TRBD1. Germline trimming cut 4 bases from V and 8 bases from J; bases unmatched to any gene: 7. Germline assignment: CDR1 SGHDN and CDR2 FVKESK. The CDR3 covers 14 residues. CDR3 nucleotides: TGTGCCAGCAGCCCTACAGGGGCCGGCGAAAAACTGTTTTTT. Residues: CASSPTGAGEKLFF.

The gene calls are TRBV24-1 and TRBJ2-1, with 9 bases aligning to TRBD1. The CDR3 covers 16 residues. CDR1 KGHDR and CDR2 SFDVKD come from the germline V gene. Unmatched junction bases numbered 11, after V lost 4 bases and J lost 8 bases. The DNA for the CDR3 is TGTGCCACCAGTGACCCCGGGACAGGGCAAGAAGATGAGCAGTTCTTC. Translating it yields CATSDPGTGQEDEQFF.

The J gene is TRBJ2-3, the V gene TRBV9; perhaps TRBD2 as D (5 bases). V was cut by 3 bases and J by 0 bases, with 11 bases left in between. The CDR3 covers 15 residues. Germline CDR1 is SGDLS and CDR2 is YYNGEE. The CDR3 DNA reads as TGTGCCAGCAGCGGAGAAAGGACTAGCACAGATACGCAGTATTTT. This sequence encodes CASSGERTSTDTQYF.

The chain has TRBV12-5 and TRBJ1-1; D unresolved. The V gene's germline CDR1 is LGHNT and CDR2 FRNRAP. This CDR3 has 12 amino acids. Trimming shortened V by 1 base and J by 6 bases, and 6 bases separated the two germline ends. The CDR3 here is CASGLALPEAFF. CDR3 DNA sequence: TGTGCTAGTGGTTTGGCCCTTCCTGAAGCTTTCTTT.

This clone has more than one count but fewer than ten. The chain couples TRBV19 to TRBJ1-2, with 8 bases fitting TRBD1. CDR3 size: 16 residues. V trimming: 4 bases; J trimming: 6 bases; junction bases outside the gene matches: 13. Germline CDR1 LNHDA, CDR2 SQIVND (reference sequence). CDR3 region: CASSTDPGQGGNGYTF. CDR3 nucleotide sequence: TGTGCCAGTAGTACGGACCCCGGACAGGGCGGCAATGGCTACACCTTC.

The chain joins TRBV29-1 to TRBJ1-2; 9 bases match TRBD1. The CDR3 has 13 residues. V dropped 2 bases and J dropped 7; count of bases not matched to a gene: 5. Germline CDR1 reads SQVTM; CDR2 reads ANQGSEA. The CDR3 region has the DNA TGCAGCGTTGAAAGGACAGGGGAGGGTGGCTACACCTTC. Translated, it gives CSVERTGEGGYTF.